Presented here are 22 T cell receptor beta chains from one specimen sequenced in a study of kidney transplant recipient with SARS-CoV-2 infection. TCRdb reanalysed the reads using MiXCR and keeps one entry per CDR3 protein. Of roughly 230,000 distinct CDR3 sequences listed, around 28% are singletons. The specimen was a blood sample, collected at baseline and on day 111 from a kidney transplant recipient. The receptors here all came from a male patient aged 30 to 40 who had COVID-19 and was a kidney transplant recipient. The T cells may come from the graft donor.

This chain connects TRBV4-2 to TRBJ2-3; 11 nucleotides align to TRBD2. The CDR3 covers 16 residues. Looked up from germline, CDR1 is LGHNA and CDR2 is YNFKEQ. V dropped 6 bases and J dropped 4; count of bases not matched to a gene: 9. The CDR3 sequence: CASSPIAGGGADTQYF. As DNA, the CDR3 is TGTGCCAGCAGTCCTATAGCGGGGGGGGGCGCAGATACGCAGTATTTT.

Notes on this clonotype: This may arise from a read error, as a much more abundant clone is one base away. The chain employs TRBV7-6 and TRBJ1-2; D unclear. The CDR3 loop spans 17 amino acids. Germline-derived CDR1 and CDR2 are SGHVS and FNYEAQ. The germline V and J ends were trimmed by 5 bases and 4 bases, with 23 bases remaining between them. The CDR3: CASSVTTGSRKTYGYTF. In DNA form, the CDR3 reads TGTGCCAGCAGCGTAACGACTGGATCTCGAAAGACCTATGGCTACACCTTC.

This clonotype occurred many times. Sequence at one end of the junction differs from germline and may be a read error. The V call is TRBV24-1, the J call TRBJ1-2; D is unresolved. In germline, CDR1 is KGHDR, CDR2 SFDVKD. This CDR3 has 17 residues. Here the CDR3 reads CATSGRGSTRKTYGYTF. The CDR3 bases are TGTGCCACCAGTGGTCGAGGTAGTACCAGAAAGACCTATGGCTATACCTTC.

A note on this clonotype: This could be a read error, since a much larger clone is one nucleotide away. The rearrangement joins TRBV3-1 to TRBJ1-1; D gene uncertain. Trimming left V 5 bases short and J 4 bases short, with 23 bases between. This CDR3 has 17 residues. Germline CDR1 is LGHDT and CDR2 is YNNKEL (reference sequence). CDR3 sequence reads: CASSSEYPISIRTEAFF. As DNA, the CDR3 is TGTGCCAGCAGCTCGGAATATCCCATTTCAATTCGCACTGAAGCTTTCTTT.

Worth noting for this clonotype: This clone may be a read error of a much larger clone one base away. The chain has TRBV6-2 or TRBV6-3 and TRBJ1-2; unclear D gene. Per germline, CDR1 MNHEY and CDR2 SVGEGT. This CDR3 region has 17 residues. The CDR3 here is CVSSRPACIGKTYGYTF. The CDR3 DNA is TGTGTCAGCAGTCGGCCTGCCTGCATCGGAAAGACCTATGGCTACACCTTC.

This clonotype was counted many times. The chain carries TRBV2 and TRBJ1-1, with D hard to call. CDR3 length equals 12 residues. Germline V lookup: CDR1 SNHLY, CDR2 FYNNEI. Trimming removed 8 bases at V and 3 bases at J, with 10 bases between. CDR3 protein: CASGFGYTEAFF. CDR3 nucleotide sequence: TGTGCCAGCGGGTTCGGGTACACTGAAGCTTTCTTT.

In regard to this clonotype: A much bigger clone sits one base away, suggesting this may be a read error. V and J are TRBV6-5 and TRBJ2-1; D is possibly TRBD2 (6 bases). The CDR3 sequence is 13 residues long. CDR1 MNHEY and CDR2 SVGAGI come from the germline V gene. Trimming shortened V by 6 bases and J by 6 bases, and 12 bases separated the two germline ends. CDR3 amino acids: CASSPSRGNEQFF. CDR3 DNA sequence: TGTGCCAGCAGCCCCTCGCGGGGCAATGAGCAGTTCTTC.

With regard to this clonotype: At one boundary the junction diverges from the germline segment, which might be a read error. This chain connects TRBV9 to TRBJ2-1; 8 nucleotides match TRBD2. This CDR3 region has 15 residues. In germline, CDR1 is SGDLS, CDR2 YYNGEE. In nucleotides, the CDR3 is TGTGCCAGCAGCCCGGATAGCGGGAAGTACAATGAGCAGCTCTTC. Protein sequence: CASSPDSGKYNEQLF.

For this clonotype: It may be a read error: a sequence one base away is much more abundant. The V call is TRBV6-4, the J call TRBJ2-7, with D tentatively TRBD2 (6 bases). CDR3 length equals 17 residues. Germline CDR1 reads MRHNA; CDR2 reads SNTAGT. Here the CDR3 DNA reads TGTGCCATCAGTGACTCGTCTAGCGCGAGCCGGATCTACGAGCAGTACTTC. It yields the protein CAISDSSSASRIYEQYF.

Concerning this clonotype itself: A read error may be the cause here, since a much bigger clone is one base away. As the CDR3 is not closed by the conserved phenylalanine or tryptophan, this likely results from a read error. The CDR3 DNA is TGTGCCAGCAGGAGAAGACAGGGCGAAGACTATGGCTACACCGTC. Translated: CASRRRQGEDYGYTV. The chain joins TRBV6-5 to TRBJ1-2, with TRBD1 matching over 7 bases. The V segment lost 6 bases and the J segment 3 bases; nucleotides outside the gene matches: 10. CDR1 and CDR2 (germline): MNHEY, SVGAGI. This CDR3 is 15 amino acids long.

This clonotype was seen ten or more times. This chain connects TRBV6-2 or TRBV6-3 to TRBJ2-2, with 8 bases that match TRBD2. The germline gives CDR1 MNHEY, CDR2 SVGEGT. Trimming cost V 6 bases and J 6 bases; bases outside gene matches: 6. The CDR3 loop spans 14 amino acids. DNA for the CDR3: TGTGCCAGCAGATACGGGGGGGAGGCCGGGGAGCTGTTTTTT. Its protein product is CASRYGGEAGELFF.

Comments on this clonotype: Its ends do not fully match the called genes, so a read error is possible. The rearrangement links TRBV14 to TRBJ1-3; TRBD1 matches at 7 bases. The CDR3 spans 14 residues. CDR1 SGHDN and CDR2 FVKESK come from the germline V gene. In DNA form, the CDR3 reads TGTGCCAGCAGAGGGACAGCCTCTGGAAACACCATACATTTT. It codes for CASRGTASGNTIHF.

In this sample, this clonotype turned up many times. The gene calls are TRBV7-2 and TRBJ2-7, with D perhaps TRBD1 (5 bases). From germline, CDR1 is SGHTA and CDR2 FQGNSA. V dropped 2 bases and J dropped 7 bases, with 21 bases sitting between them. The CDR3 spans 16 residues. CDR3 amino acids: CASSLLPLTVPTEQYF. The CDR3 DNA is TGTGCCAGCAGCTTATTGCCCCTGACAGTGCCGACTGAGCAGTACTTC.

This clonotype was detected ten times or more. V and J are TRBV30 and TRBJ1-4, with D uncertain. V lost 2 bases to trimming and J lost 7 bases, with 17 bases between them. The CDR3 extends over 15 amino acids. The germline CDR1 and CDR2 sequences are GTSNPN and SVGIG (reference sequence). The DNA for the CDR3 is TGTGCCTGGAGTCCTAATCGGGCAGGCCTTGAAAAACTGTTTTTT. Encoded protein: CAWSPNRAGLEKLFF.

Notes on this clonotype: One base away lies a much larger clone, so this may be a sequencing read error. The chain has TRBV6-1 and TRBJ2-5; 7 nucleotides align to TRBD2. Germline V CDR1 and CDR2: MNHNS, SASEGT. This CDR3 has 16 residues. CDR3 region: CASSERPSGAQGTQYF. DNA of the CDR3: TGTGCCAGCAGTGAAAGGCCTAGCGGAGCCCAAGGGACCCAGTACTTC.

The DNA of the CDR3 is TGTGCCTGGAGTTCGGACAGGGGGCATCAGACCCAGTACTTC. It specifies CAWSSDRGHQTQYF. The V and J genes are TRBV30 and TRBJ2-5; TRBD1 matches 11 bases. This CDR3 has 14 amino acids. CDR1 GTSNPN and CDR2 SVGIG come from the germline V gene (reference sequence). V shed 2 bases, J shed 6 bases, and the junction held 5 bases outside the gene matches.

This clonotype was detected many times. The chain is built from TRBV5-1 and TRBJ1-2, with D unclear. CDR3 length: 16 amino acids. Germline V CDR1 and CDR2: SGHRS, YFSETQ. The V and J ends lost 7 bases and 4 bases respectively, with 23 bases between them. CDR3 region: CASALKSVRKTYGYTF. CDR3 nucleotide sequence: TGCGCCAGCGCATTGAAATCGGTTCGAAAGACCTATGGCTACACCTTC.

As regards this clonotype: This sequence may be a read error, since a much larger clone differs from it by one base. V and J are TRBV7-9 and TRBJ1-2, with D unclear. CDR1 and CDR2 from the germline V gene are SEHNR and FQNEAQ (reference sequence). Trimming took off 5 bases at V and 4 bases at J, with 23 bases between the two ends. The CDR3 runs to 17 residues. Written as DNA, the CDR3 is TGTGCCAGCAGCCTCCTCAAATACCATGGAAGGACCTATGGCTACACCTTC. Translation: CASSLLKYHGRTYGYTF.

This sequence joins TRBV10-2 and TRBJ1-2; the D is unclear. The germline CDR1 and CDR2 sequences are WSHSY and SAAADI. Trimming pared 5 bases from V and 8 bases from J, leaving 12 bases between. The CDR3 is made up of 12 amino acids. This CDR3 reads CASSPQEGGYTF. As DNA, the CDR3 is TGCGCCAGCAGTCCCCAGGAGGGAGGCTACACCTTC.

For this clonotype: This may arise from a read error, as a much more abundant clone is one base away. The chain joins TRBV7-7 to TRBJ1-2; D not certain. The V and J ends lost 5 bases and 7 bases respectively, with 26 bases between them. Germline CDR1 reads SSHAT; CDR2 reads FNYEAQ (reference sequence). The CDR3 runs 17 residues. The CDR3 DNA reads TGTGCCAGCAGCCCCCGAAGTAAGTGCCGAAAGACCTCTGGCTACACCTTC. Protein sequence: CASSPRSKCRKTSGYTF. The complete variable domain, with remaining parts taken from reference TRBV7-7 and TRBJ1-2, reads GAGVSQSPRYKVTKRGQDVTLRCDPISSHATLYWYQQALGQGPEFLTYFNYEAQPDKSGLPSDRFSAERPEGSISTLTIQRTEQRDSAMYRCASSPRSKCRKTSGYTFGSGTRLTVV.

In the case of this clonotype: A read error may be the cause here, since a much bigger clone is one base away. The chain links TRBV24-1 to TRBJ2-2, with 11 nucleotides matching TRBD2. The CDR3 contains 15 residues. In germline, CDR1 is KGHDR, CDR2 SFDVKD. Here the CDR3 DNA reads TGTGCCGCCAGACCTAGCGGGGGGCAGACCGGGGAGCTGTTTTTT. Protein: CAARPSGGQTGELFF.

This clonotype appeared many times. This CDR3 reads CASSFGLAGVDEQFF. As DNA, the CDR3 is TGTGCCAGCAGCTTTGGACTAGCGGGAGTGGATGAGCAGTTCTTC. This chain links TRBV7-9 with TRBJ2-1; 13 nucleotides agree with TRBD2. The germline V gene has CDR1 SEHNR and CDR2 FQNEAQ (reference sequence). The V and J ends lost 3 bases and 8 bases, in that order; junction bases with no gene match: 4. This CDR3 spans 15 amino acids. Using reference TRBV7-9 and TRBJ2-1 for the parts outside the CDR3, the full variable domain is DTGVSQNPRHKITKRGQNVTFRCDPISEHNRLYWYRQTLGQGPEFLTYFQNEAQLEKSRLLSDRFSAERPKGSFSTLEIQRTEQGDSAMYLCASSFGLAGVDEQFFGPGTRLTVL.